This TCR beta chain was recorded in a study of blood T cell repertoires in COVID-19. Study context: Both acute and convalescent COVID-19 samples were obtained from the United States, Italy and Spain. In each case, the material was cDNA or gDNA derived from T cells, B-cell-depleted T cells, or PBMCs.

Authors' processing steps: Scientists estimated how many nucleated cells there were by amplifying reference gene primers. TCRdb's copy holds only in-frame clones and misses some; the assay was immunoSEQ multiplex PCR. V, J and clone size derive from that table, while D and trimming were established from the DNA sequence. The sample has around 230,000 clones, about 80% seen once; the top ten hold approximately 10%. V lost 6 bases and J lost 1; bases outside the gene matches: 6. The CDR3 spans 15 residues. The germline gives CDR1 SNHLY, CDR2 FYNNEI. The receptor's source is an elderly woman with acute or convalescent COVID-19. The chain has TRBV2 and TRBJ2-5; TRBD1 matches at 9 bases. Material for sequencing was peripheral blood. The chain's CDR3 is CASRAGTGIQETQYF. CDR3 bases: TGTGCCAGCAGAGCCGGGACAGGGATCCAAGAGACCCAGTACTTC.